One sample yielded the 5 T cell receptor beta chains listed below, sequenced in a study of cytomegalovirus exposure and HLA in healthy donors. Sequencing was performed with immunoSEQ multiplex PCR; in TCRdb, only in-frame clones are kept and a portion is missing. The table includes fewer than 250,000 clones, around nine tenths detected once. The sample was PBMCs. The receptors were gathered from a man between 18 and 35 years old in good health and CMV-seronegative.

The genes are TRBV9 and TRBJ1-3, with D maybe TRBD1 (6 bases). The V end lost 0 bases, the J end lost 4 bases, and 14 bases lay between the germline ends. Germline V CDR1 and CDR2: SGDLS, YYNGEE. This CDR3 is 16 amino acids long. CDR3 amino acids: CASSVAEGVAGNTIYF. CDR3 nucleotide sequence: TGTGCCAGCAGCGTAGCTGAGGGGGTTGCAGGAAACACCATATATTTT.

The chain has TRBV2 and TRBJ2-5; 7 bases match TRBD2. CDR1 is SNHLY and CDR2 is FYNNEI in the germline V gene. The CDR3 is 14 residues long. Unmatched junction bases numbered 8, after V lost 6 bases and J lost 4 bases. In DNA form, the CDR3 reads TGTGCCAGCAGCGACCGACTAGCCGGAGAGACCCAGTACTTC. Its protein is CASSDRLAGETQYF.

Note on this clone: Other DNA sequences within the sample encode an identical CDR3. The gene calls are TRBV9 and TRBJ2-3; D not resolved. Trimming left V 5 bases short and J 4 bases short, with 11 bases between. This CDR3 spans 13 amino acids. The V gene's germline CDR1 is SGDLS and CDR2 YYNGEE. As DNA, the CDR3 is TGTGCCAGCAGTCAAGGTAGCCCAGATACGCAGTATTTT. Protein product: CASSQGSPDTQYF.

The chain carries TRBV7-9 and TRBJ2-3; D might be TRBD1 (6 bases). V shed 1 base and J shed 0 bases, with 11 bases lying between them. Germline-derived CDR1 and CDR2 are SEHNR and FQNEAQ (reference sequence). The CDR3 contains 16 residues. CDR3 DNA sequence: TGTGCCAGCAGCTTAGTGCGGACAGCTAGCACAGATACGCAGTATTTT. Translated: CASSLVRTASTDTQYF. Full variable domain (missing parts from reference TRBV7-9 and TRBJ2-3): DTGVSQNPRHKITKRGQNVTFRCDPISEHNRLYWYRQTLGQGPEFLTYFQNEAQLEKSRLLSDRFSAERPKGSFSTLEIQRTEQGDSAMYLCASSLVRTASTDTQYFGPGTRLTVL.

This chain links TRBV2 with TRBJ1-2; D is perhaps TRBD1 (5 bases). The CDR3 contains 12 residues. The ends were cut back, 11 bases at V and 3 bases at J, with 13 bases in the middle. CDR1 SNHLY and CDR2 FYNNEI come from the germline V gene. CDR3 DNA: TGTGCCTTCCACGGGGGGGACTATGGCTACACCTTC. Translation: CAFHGGDYGYTF.